Following are 15 T cell receptor beta chains from one sample sequenced in a study of OX40 agonist ivuxolimab in advanced cancers. The method was immunoSEQ multiplex PCR; TCRdb's version includes in-frame clones alone and lacks a portion of them. The sample consists of 35,000 to 45,000 clones, approximately 90% of them appearing once. The sample in question was CD4+ or CD8+ T cells sorted from blood, obtained in a trial of the OX40 agonist ivuxolimab. The receptors here all came from an adult with an advanced solid tumor such as melanoma, head and neck, liver or kidney cancer.

The rearrangement uses TRBV11-1 and TRBJ2-1, with TRBD2 matching over 8 bases. V was clipped by 6 bases and J by 15 bases; unmatched bases: 13. This CDR3 comprises 13 residues. Germline lookup yields CDR1 SGHAT and CDR2 FQDESV (reference sequence). The CDR3: CASRPLAGPELFF. In nucleotides, the CDR3 is TGTGCCAGCAGGCCGCTAGCGGGCCCGGAACTGTTCTTC.

J is TRBJ1-5 and V is TRBV6-6; D gene uncertain. Trimming took 2 bases from V and 10 from J, leaving 12 bases between them. Germline assignment: CDR1 MNHNY and CDR2 SVGAGI (reference sequence). The CDR3 length is 13 residues. Here the CDR3 DNA reads TGTGCCAGCAGTTACCCCGGAGTGGAACCCCAGCATTTT. It specifies CASSYPGVEPQHF.

This chain joins TRBV7-2 and TRBJ2-3, with 7 bases lining up with TRBD2. Germline assignment: CDR1 SGHTA and CDR2 FQGNSA. The V and J ends lost 2 bases and 4 bases, in that order; junction bases with no gene match: 6. CDR3 length: 15 residues. CDR3 nucleotides: TGTGCCAGCAGCTTATCAAGCGGGGTAGCAGATACGCAGTATTTT. Translated, it gives CASSLSSGVADTQYF.

This chain links TRBV5-1 with TRBJ2-7, with D maybe TRBD1 (5 bases). Germline lookup yields CDR1 SGHRS and CDR2 YFSETQ. This CDR3 has 14 amino acids. Trimming shortened V by 2 bases and J by 4 bases, and 13 bases separated the two germline ends. Written as DNA, the CDR3 is TGCGCCAGCAGCTTCGACAGCTATCAATACGAGCAGTACTTC. This sequence encodes CASSFDSYQYEQYF.

This clone was recorded only once. J is TRBJ2-1 and V is TRBV5-5, with 10 positions matching TRBD2. Germline V gene data show CDR1 as SGHKS and CDR2 as YYEKEE (reference sequence). The length of the CDR3 is 16 residues. V gave up 0 bases and J gave up 3 bases; unmatched junction bases: 3. CDR3 DNA sequence: TGTGCCAGCAGCTTGGTACCTAGCGGGAGCTACAATGAGCAGTTCTTC. Translated, it gives CASSLVPSGSYNEQFF.

CDR3 loop: CASSIPDRGEREQYF. The CDR3 DNA reads as TGTGCCAGTAGTATTCCAGACAGGGGGGAGCGGGAGCAGTACTTC. The chain is built from TRBV19 and TRBJ2-7, with 9 nucleotides matching TRBD1. J gave up 7 bases and V 3 bases, and 10 bases lay outside the gene matches. Germline lookup yields CDR1 LNHDA and CDR2 SQIVND (reference sequence). CDR3 length equals 15 residues.

This chain links TRBV6-1 with TRBJ2-1; 7 nucleotides match TRBD2. The V gene end was trimmed by 6 bases and the J gene end by 6 bases; junction bases not matched to a gene: 5. The CDR3 length is 13 residues. The germline V gene has CDR1 MNHNS and CDR2 SASEGT. CDR3 protein: CASRPGGSNEQFF. CDR3 sequence (DNA): TGTGCCAGCAGACCGGGAGGATCCAATGAGCAGTTCTTC.

DNA of the CDR3: TGTGCCACTCAAGCGAGCGGGAGTGTCACCGGGGAGCTGTTTTTT. Its translation is CATQASGSVTGELFF. This chain joins TRBV19 and TRBJ2-2; 8 bases line up with TRBD2. After removal of 10 bases from V and 4 bases from J, the junction contained 11 bases not matched to a gene. CDR3 size: 15 residues. Germline V gene lookup returns CDR1 LNHDA and CDR2 SQIVND (reference sequence).

This chain connects TRBV30 to TRBJ2-7; D is undetermined. This CDR3 is 13 amino acids long. Trimming pared 0 bases from V and 3 bases from J, leaving 9 bases between. Germline V gives CDR1 GTSNPN, CDR2 SVGIG (reference sequence). CDR3 sequence (DNA): TGTGCCTGGAGTGTAAGGGAATACTACGAGCAGTACTTC. Translating gives CAWSVREYYEQYF.

The chain uses TRBV6-1 and TRBJ2-3; 10 bases fit TRBD2. The trim removed 1 base at V and 2 bases at J, leaving 3 bases unmatched. This CDR3 spans 16 amino acids. Germline V gene sequence: CDR1 MNHNS, CDR2 SASEGT. In DNA, the CDR3 is TGTGCCAGCAGTGAAGAGCGGGAGGGCCTCACAGATACGCAGTATTTT. This translates into CASSEEREGLTDTQYF.

J is TRBJ2-7 and V is TRBV27; 12 bases are a match to TRBD2. This CDR3 has 15 amino acids. CDR1 and CDR2 (germline): MNHEY, SMNVEV (reference sequence). J was trimmed by 3 bases and V by 5 bases; bases with no gene match: 5. CDR3 sequence (DNA): TGTGCCAGCAGTGACCTAGCGGGAGGGGTCTACGAGCAGTACTTC. It is translated as CASSDLAGGVYEQYF.

The rearrangement links TRBV19 to TRBJ2-1; the D gene is possibly TRBD2 (5 bases). Deletions cut 1 base from V and 4 bases from J, with 14 bases between. Germline assignment: CDR1 LNHDA and CDR2 SQIVND (reference sequence). The CDR3 is 16 amino acids. This chain's CDR3 is CASSIVLQRTYNEQFF. The DNA for the CDR3 is TGTGCCAGTAGTATAGTCCTGCAACGGACTTACAATGAGCAGTTCTTC. The full variable domain, with the rest looked up from reference TRBV19 and TRBJ2-1, is DGGITQSPKYLFRKEGQNVTLSCEQNLNHDAMYWYRQDPGQGLRLIYYSQIVNDFQKGDIAEGYSVSREKKESFPLTVTSAQKNPTAFYLCASSIVLQRTYNEQFFGPGTRLTVL.

V gene TRBV6-5 combines with J gene TRBJ2-7; 11 nucleotides align to TRBD1. CDR1 and CDR2 from the germline V gene are MNHEY and SVGAGI. CDR3 length: 15 amino acids. With V trimmed by 5 bases and J by 1 base, 4 bases remained unmatched. The CDR3: CASSKDRGLSYEQYF. CDR3 in DNA: TGTGCCAGCAGTAAGGACAGGGGGCTGTCCTACGAGCAGTACTTC.

This sequence joins TRBV5-4 and TRBJ2-1, with 7 bases aligning to TRBD2. V gave up 4 bases and J gave up 6 bases; unmatched junction bases: 16. The CDR3 is made up of 17 amino acids. Germline lookup yields CDR1 SGHNT and CDR2 YYREEE (reference sequence). As DNA, the CDR3 is TGTGCCAGCAGCCTTAGTAACGCGGGAGTCGTTGGCAATGAGCAGTTCTTC. Amino acid sequence: CASSLSNAGVVGNEQFF.

The chain joins TRBV30 to TRBJ2-7; perhaps TRBD1 as D (6 bases). This CDR3 is built from 13 residues. The V and J ends lost 3 bases and 2 bases respectively, with 11 bases between them. Germline CDR1 and CDR2: GTSNPN and SVGIG (reference sequence). The CDR3 region has the DNA TGTGCCTGGAGAAGAGGGGGAGCCTACGAGCAGTACTTC. Translating it yields CAWRRGGAYEQYF.